The 23 T cell receptor beta chains reported below all come from one sample, sequenced in a study of blood T cell repertoires in COVID-19. Sequencing was performed with immunoSEQ multiplex PCR; in TCRdb, only in-frame clones are kept and a portion is missing. The sample lists more than 35,000 clones, about four fifths seen once, with more than 35% in the top ten. The sample was peripheral blood. Receptors originate from an elderly man with active or convalescent COVID-19.

The chain is built from TRBV5-6 and TRBJ1-4; unclear D gene. The CDR3 extends over 13 amino acids. Germline CDR1 SGHDT, CDR2 YYEEEE. V was cut by 5 bases and J by 6 bases, with 11 bases left in between. CDR3 DNA: TGTGCCAGCAGTGCCACGGGGTATGAAAAACTGTTTTTT. This codes for CASSATGYEKLFF.

CDR3 coding DNA: TGTGCCACCCACAGAGCAGGGACTACCGGGGAGCTGTTTTTT. Translation: CATHRAGTTGELFF. The V gene is TRBV6-5, the J gene TRBJ2-2; a possible D gene is TRBD2 (6 bases). The V gene lost 10 bases and the J gene lost 5 bases, with 17 bases spanning the gap. Germline-derived CDR1 and CDR2 are MNHEY and SVGAGI. The CDR3 covers 14 residues.

The chain links TRBV5-1 to TRBJ1-5; D might be TRBD1 (5 bases). The CDR3 runs to 13 residues. Germline values: CDR1 SGHRS, CDR2 YFSETQ. V lost 0 bases, J lost 7 bases, and 8 bases lay in between. In DNA, the CDR3 is TGCGCCAGCAGCTTGGGACAGAACCAGCCCCAGCATTTT. It is translated as CASSLGQNQPQHF.

The chain joins TRBV7-2 to TRBJ2-3; 8 nucleotides align to TRBD2. CDR1 SGHTA and CDR2 FQGNSA come from the germline V gene. This CDR3 has 14 amino acids. With 5 bases clipped from V and 2 bases from J, the junction kept 3 bases outside the gene matches. CDR3 bases: TGTGCCAGCAGCATAGGACTAGCCACAGATACGCAGTATTTT. Translated, it gives CASSIGLATDTQYF.

Written as DNA, the CDR3 is TGTGCCAGCTCCCCCCTCGCGAACACCGGGGAGCTGTTTTTT. This gives the protein CASSPLANTGELFF. The chain joins TRBV7-9 to TRBJ2-2; D unclear. Germline values: CDR1 SEHNR, CDR2 FQNEAQ (reference sequence). V dropped 8 bases and J dropped 0 bases, with 10 bases sitting between them. The CDR3 length is 14 residues.

About this clone: Mismatch with germline at one junction end may stem from a read error. The chain uses TRBV30 and TRBJ1-1; 9 positions match TRBD1. CDR3 length: 14 residues. Germline V CDR1 and CDR2: GTSNPN, SVGIG (reference sequence). DNA for the CDR3: TGTGCTTGGAGTTACCGGGACAGGGTCACTGAAGCTTTCTTT. The encoded protein is CAWSYRDRVTEAFF.

This clone was counted only a few times. The CDR3 here is CASSQVASGGGEQYF. The CDR3, as DNA: TGTGCCAGCAGCCAAGTCGCTAGCGGAGGCGGAGAGCAGTACTTC. The chain combines TRBV3-1 (or the pseudogene TRBV3-2) with TRBJ2-7; TRBD2 aligns across 7 bases. Germline-derived CDR1 and CDR2 are LGHDT and YNNKEL (reference sequence). There are 15 residues in the CDR3. V shed 1 base and J 7 bases; nucleotides not matched to a gene: 10.

This sequence joins TRBV29-1 and TRBJ2-7; 8 bases fit TRBD2. This CDR3 is built from 13 residues. CDR1 is SQVTM and CDR2 is ANQGSEA in the germline V gene. Trimming removed 4 bases from V and 6 bases from J; junction bases left unmatched: 8. Here the CDR3 DNA reads TGCAGCGTTGTCGGGGGGACTAGGCGCGAGCAGTACTTC. Amino acid sequence: CSVVGGTRREQYF.

This clone appeared a few times. The gene calls are TRBV24-1 and TRBJ2-5; 8 nucleotides line up with TRBD1. The CDR3 has 14 amino acids. The germline CDR1 and CDR2 sequences are KGHDR and SFDVKD. Germline trimming cut 3 bases from V and 4 bases from J; bases unmatched to any gene: 3. CDR3 in amino acids: CATSDTGTGETQYF. DNA of the CDR3: TGTGCCACCAGTGATACCGGGACAGGAGAGACCCAGTACTTC.

The chain recombines TRBV5-8 with TRBJ2-2, with TRBD2 matching over 11 bases. The CDR3 runs to 16 residues. V was clipped by 4 bases and J by 1 base; unmatched bases: 3. CDR1 and CDR2 (germline): SGHTS, YDEGEE. The CDR3 DNA follows: TGTGCCAGCAGCCCGGGACTAGCGGTGAACACCGGGGAGCTGTTTTTT. Its translation is CASSPGLAVNTGELFF.

The gene calls are TRBV20-1 and TRBJ2-7; perhaps TRBD2 as D (5 bases). The CDR3 is 11 amino acids. The germline V and J ends were trimmed by 2 bases and 4 bases, with 6 bases remaining between them. CDR1 is DFQATT, CDR2 SNEGSKA, per germline (reference sequence). The CDR3 sequence: CSARRTYEQYF. CDR3 coding DNA: TGCAGTGCTAGACGGACTTACGAGCAGTACTTC.

V is TRBV5-4 and J is TRBJ2-5; unclear D gene. The CDR3 length is 14 residues. The germline CDR1 and CDR2 sequences are SGHNT and YYREEE (reference sequence). Trimming pared 1 base from V and 2 bases from J, leaving 9 bases between. CDR3 loop: CASSLRLGQETQYF. The DNA for the CDR3 is TGTGCCAGCAGCTTGAGGCTAGGACAAGAGACCCAGTACTTC.

The chain combines TRBV28 with TRBJ1-2; D not resolved. The germline gives CDR1 MDHEN, CDR2 SYDVKM. V was pared by 2 bases and J by 4 bases, with 5 bases between. The CDR3 runs 12 residues. CDR3 amino acids: CASSLTGYGYTF. Here the CDR3 DNA reads TGTGCCAGCAGTTTAACCGGCTATGGCTACACCTTC.

The J gene is TRBJ1-5, the V gene TRBV18; 9 bases match TRBD1. Germline CDR1 is KGHSH and CDR2 is LQKENI. The V and J ends lost 2 bases and 1 base, in that order; junction bases with no gene match: 3. CDR3 size: 16 residues. The CDR3 sequence: CASSPTGTGSNQPQHF. Here the CDR3 DNA reads TGTGCCAGCTCACCAACCGGGACAGGGAGCAATCAGCCCCAGCATTTT.

This clone occurred once. V usage is TRBV14 and J usage is TRBJ2-5; 12 bases map to TRBD1. J gave up 5 bases and V 5 bases, and 6 bases lay outside the gene matches. The CDR3 consists of 15 residues. Looked up from germline, CDR1 is SGHDN and CDR2 is FVKESK. CDR3 in DNA: TGTGCCAGCAGCTGGGGACAGGGGGCGCGGGAGACCCAGTACTTC. Its translation is CASSWGQGARETQYF. Full variable domain (rest looked up from reference TRBV14 and TRBJ2-5): EAGVTQFPSHSVIEKGQTVTLRCDPISGHDNLYWYRRVMGKEIKFLLHFVKESKQDESGMPNNRFLAERTGGTYSTLKVQPAELEDSGVYFCASSWGQGARETQYFGPGTRLLVL.

This CDR3 reads CASSQVLRLGSTEAFF. Here the CDR3 DNA reads TGTGCCAGCAGCCAAGTGTTGAGGTTGGGGAGCACTGAAGCTTTCTTT. The rearrangement links TRBV3-1 (or the pseudogene TRBV3-2) to TRBJ1-1, with D unclear. Germline values: CDR1 LGHDT, CDR2 YNNKEL (reference sequence). The CDR3 length is 16 residues. Trimming cost V 1 base and J 4 bases, with 16 bases left between them.

V is TRBV20-1 and J is TRBJ1-4; D is unresolved. The CDR3 is made up of 14 amino acids. Between the trimmed V and J ends, which lost 3 bases and 5 bases, there was a span of 13 bases. The V gene's germline CDR1 is DFQATT and CDR2 SNEGSKA (reference sequence). The CDR3 here is CSASSPRFNEKLFF. CDR3 sequence (DNA): TGCAGTGCTAGTTCCCCCCGGTTCAATGAAAAACTGTTTTTT.

The chain has TRBV11-3 and TRBJ2-2; D is uncertain. V lost 5 bases to trimming and J lost 3 bases, with 4 bases between them. The CDR3 has 12 amino acids. Germline V lookup: CDR1 SGHNT, CDR2 YENEEA. CDR3 residues: CASSQYTGELFF. CDR3 in DNA: TGTGCCAGCAGCCAGTACACCGGGGAGCTGTTTTTT.

The chain joins TRBV28 to TRBJ2-4; 12 bases agree with TRBD1. This CDR3 is built from 14 residues. V dropped 8 bases and J dropped 6; count of bases not matched to a gene: 5. Germline V gives CDR1 MDHEN, CDR2 SYDVKM. CDR3 loop: CASGRDRGRNIQYF. DNA for the CDR3: TGTGCCAGCGGCCGGGACAGGGGGCGAAACATTCAGTACTTC.

V usage is TRBV6-4 and J usage is TRBJ1-5, with unresolved D. V was cut by 5 bases and J by 7 bases, with 12 bases left in between. This CDR3 region has 13 residues. Germline loops: CDR1 MRHNA, CDR2 SNTAGT. The CDR3: CASSTEEKQPQHF. The CDR3 nucleotides are TGTGCCAGCAGTACGGAGGAAAAGCAGCCCCAGCATTTT.

This chain connects TRBV11-2 to TRBJ2-1; 12 positions agree with TRBD2. Looked up from germline, CDR1 is SGHAT and CDR2 is FQNNGV. There are 15 residues in the CDR3. The V gene end was trimmed by 3 bases and the J gene end by 9 bases; junction bases not matched to a gene: 6. CDR3 DNA: TGTGCCAGCAGCTTGAGACTAGCGGGAGCAGGTGAGCAGTTCTTC. It is translated as CASSLRLAGAGEQFF.

This clone was seen only a few times. The J gene is TRBJ2-7, the V gene TRBV29-1; D is undetermined. Germline CDR1 is SQVTM and CDR2 is ANQGSEA. Trimming took off 2 bases at V and 3 bases at J, with 17 bases between the two ends. This CDR3 has 15 amino acids. CDR3 loop: CSVEIPRTPDYEQYF. CDR3 DNA sequence: TGCAGCGTTGAAATCCCCAGAACGCCTGACTACGAGCAGTACTTC.

The chain employs TRBV7-2 and TRBJ2-7, with a possible D match to TRBD1 (5 bases). This CDR3 contains 13 residues. Germline lookup yields CDR1 SGHTA and CDR2 FQGNSA. Trimming took off 2 bases at V and 1 base at J, with 6 bases between the two ends. CDR3 in amino acids: CASSLPGSYEQYF. Written as DNA, the CDR3 is TGTGCCAGCAGCTTACCAGGGTCCTACGAGCAGTACTTC.